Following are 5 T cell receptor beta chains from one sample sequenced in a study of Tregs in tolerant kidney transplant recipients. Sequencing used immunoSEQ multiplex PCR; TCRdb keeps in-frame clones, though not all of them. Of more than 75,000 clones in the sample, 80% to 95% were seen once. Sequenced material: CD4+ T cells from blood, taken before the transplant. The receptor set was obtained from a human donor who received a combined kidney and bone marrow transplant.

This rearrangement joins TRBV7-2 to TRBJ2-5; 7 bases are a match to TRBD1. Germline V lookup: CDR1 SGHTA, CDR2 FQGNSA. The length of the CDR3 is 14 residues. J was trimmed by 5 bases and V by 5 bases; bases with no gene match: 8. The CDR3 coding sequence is TGTGCCAGCAGCCCCCGACAGGGCCCGGAGACCCAGTACTTC. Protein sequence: CASSPRQGPETQYF.

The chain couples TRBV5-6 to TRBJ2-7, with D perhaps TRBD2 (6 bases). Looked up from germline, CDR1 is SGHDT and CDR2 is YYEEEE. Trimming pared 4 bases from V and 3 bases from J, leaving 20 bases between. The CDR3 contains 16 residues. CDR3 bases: TGTGCCAGCAGCCCGGGAAGAGGGCTGGAGGGCTACGAGCAGTACTTC. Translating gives CASSPGRGLEGYEQYF. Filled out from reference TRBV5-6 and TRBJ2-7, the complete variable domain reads DAGVTQSPTHLIKTRGQQVTLRCSPKSGHDTVSWYQQALGQGPQFIFQYYEEEERQRGNFPDRFSGHQFPNYSSELNVNALLLGDSALYLCASSPGRGLEGYEQYFGPGTRLTVT.

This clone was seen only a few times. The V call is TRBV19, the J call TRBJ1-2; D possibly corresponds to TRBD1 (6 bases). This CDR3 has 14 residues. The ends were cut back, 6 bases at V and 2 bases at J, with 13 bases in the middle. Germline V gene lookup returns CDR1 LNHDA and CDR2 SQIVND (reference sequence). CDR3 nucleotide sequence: TGTGCCAGTAGGCTACAGGGTGTGAACTATGGCTACACCTTC. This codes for CASRLQGVNYGYTF.

The chain's CDR3 is CASSPQATSGSQETQYF. CDR3 DNA: TGCGCCAGCAGCCCTCAGGCGACTAGCGGGTCCCAAGAGACCCAGTACTTC. The genes are TRBV4-3 and TRBJ2-5, with 10 nucleotides matching TRBD2. Trimming removed 4 bases from V and 1 base from J; junction bases left unmatched: 9. This CDR3 has 17 amino acids. Germline assignment: CDR1 LGHNA and CDR2 YSLEER.

As DNA, the CDR3 is TGTGCCAGCAGCCAAGAACGAACGGGGGGCCAGAGAGATACGCAGTATTTT. Translating gives CASSQERTGGQRDTQYF. The V and J genes are TRBV4-2 and TRBJ2-3, with D perhaps matching TRBD2 (7 bases). The germline V gene has CDR1 LGHNA and CDR2 YNFKEQ. V lost 0 bases and J lost 5, with 18 bases in between. The CDR3 runs to 17 residues.